The sequence of this TCR beta chain was determined in a study of blood T cells in healthy people across ages. This clonotype occurred a few times. Primed by a sample-barcoded 5' primer and a J-beta primer mix, a second PCR proceeded for about 7 to 11 cycles. TCRdb used MiXCR to reprocess the 5' RACE reads, holding one entry per CDR3 protein. Among around 2 million distinct CDR3 sequences listed, more than 35% were seen once. The CDR3 has 13 residues. Germline CDR1 MNHEY, CDR2 SVGAGI. The V end was cut by 0 bases, the J end by 6 bases, with 7 bases between. The chain is built from TRBV6-5 and TRBJ2-3; the D gene is possibly TRBD1 (6 bases). The sequence was collected from a human donor in good health. Material: blood. The CDR3 sequence is CASSYSDRDTQYF. For the CDR3, the DNA is TGTGCCAGCAGTTACTCTGACAGGGATACGCAGTATTTT.